Presented here are 21 T cell receptor beta chains from one specimen sequenced in a study of Ad26.COV2.S vaccination and SARS-CoV-2 variants. Treatment denoted: around 19 received Ad26.COV2.S at low or high dose, single or two shots; about 5 received placebo; per-sample allocation not given. On day 63 after the first injection, vaccine and placebo recipients gave samples. Profiled with immunoSEQ multiplex PCR; TCRdb holds only in-frame clones, not every one. The repertoire holds about 680,000 clones, with about 90% as singletons. The sequencing used peripheral blood, collected in a trial of Ad26.COV2.S vaccine versus placebo. These TCRs come from a person aged 18-65 years who received the Ad26.COV2.S COVID-19 vaccine or a placebo.

This chain joins TRBV6-6 and TRBJ1-5; no definite D call. V lost 2 bases and J 4 bases, leaving 12 bases between the germline ends. Germline V gene data show CDR1 as MNHNY and CDR2 as SVGAGI (reference sequence). The CDR3 spans 15 residues. In DNA form, the CDR3 reads TGTGCCAGCAGTTACGCGACGGGATCTAATCAGCCCCAGCATTTT. Residues: CASSYATGSNQPQHF.

This clone was seen just once. The rearrangement joins TRBV6-5 to TRBJ2-1; 9 positions agree with TRBD2. The V and J ends lost 6 bases and 6 bases, in that order; junction bases with no gene match: 9. Germline values: CDR1 MNHEY, CDR2 SVGAGI. This CDR3 contains 15 residues. In DNA, the CDR3 is TGTGCCAGCAGGCTCCTAGCGGGGAGAGGCAATGAGCAGTTCTTC. Amino acid sequence: CASRLLAGRGNEQFF.

The chain links TRBV24-1 to TRBJ1-2, with unresolved D. The CDR3 is made up of 13 amino acids. Per the germline V gene, CDR1 is KGHDR and CDR2 is SFDVKD. V was clipped by 7 bases and J by 3 bases, with 11 bases between them. CDR3 sequence (DNA): TGTGCCACCAGGGGTGGGGATGACTATGGCTACACCTTC. Amino acids: CATRGGDDYGYTF.

CDR3 protein: CASSWDPRTGEQYF. The CDR3 bases are TGTGCCAGCAGTTGGGACCCCCGGACAGGCGAGCAGTACTTC. This chain links TRBV6-5 with TRBJ2-7, with 7 positions matching TRBD1. The CDR3 has 14 amino acids. Germline V gene sequence: CDR1 MNHEY, CDR2 SVGAGI. Germline trimming cut 4 bases from V and 6 bases from J; bases unmatched to any gene: 9.

The V call is TRBV7-3, the J call TRBJ1-6, with 7 bases that match TRBD1. The length of the CDR3 is 15 residues. The V and J ends lost 5 bases and 9 bases, in that order; junction bases with no gene match: 10. CDR1 and CDR2 (germline): SGHTA, FQGTGA. CDR3 amino acids: CASSETGAGASPLHF. The CDR3 nucleotides read TGTGCCAGCAGCGAAACAGGGGCGGGCGCTTCACCCCTCCACTTT.

The V and J genes are TRBV27 and TRBJ2-5, with 8 positions matching TRBD2. Per germline, CDR1 MNHEY and CDR2 SMNVEV (reference sequence). V lost 0 bases, J lost 7 bases, and 4 bases stayed unmatched. This CDR3 spans 14 amino acids. Here the CDR3 DNA reads TGTGCCAGCAGTTTATCCGGGACTAGTGGGACCCAGTACTTC. Amino acids: CASSLSGTSGTQYF.

V and J are TRBV19 and TRBJ2-7; the match to TRBD1 covers 10 bases. J was trimmed by 6 bases and V by 3 bases; bases with no gene match: 11. The CDR3 is 16 amino acids. Per germline, CDR1 LNHDA and CDR2 SQIVND (reference sequence). The CDR3 coding sequence is TGTGCCAGTAGTATCTACTCCGGGACAGGGGAAGGCGAGCAGTACTTC. Translated, it gives CASSIYSGTGEGEQYF. Supplemented by reference TRBV19 and TRBJ2-7, the full variable domain reads DGGITQSPKYLFRKEGQNVTLSCEQNLNHDAMYWYRQDPGQGLRLIYYSQIVNDFQKGDIAEGYSVSREKKESFPLTVTSAQKNPTAFYLCASSIYSGTGEGEQYFGPGTRLTVT.

The chain links TRBV30 to TRBJ2-7, with TRBD1 matching over 8 bases. The germline gives CDR1 GTSNPN, CDR2 SVGIG (reference sequence). The CDR3 is 15 residues long. V lost 3 bases, J lost 2 bases, and 9 bases stayed unmatched. The CDR3 here is CAWSLDRDRTYEQYF. In nucleotides, the CDR3 is TGTGCCTGGAGCCTGGACAGGGACAGGACCTACGAGCAGTACTTC.

The chain is built from TRBV19 and TRBJ2-1; the D is unclear. The CDR3 runs to 12 residues. The germline CDR1 and CDR2 sequences are LNHDA and SQIVND (reference sequence). Trimming shortened V by 3 bases and J by 8 bases, and 8 bases separated the two germline ends. This CDR3 reads CASSIFIDEQFF. In DNA, the CDR3 is TGTGCCAGTAGTATTTTTATTGATGAGCAGTTCTTC.

The gene calls are TRBV18 and TRBJ2-1; maybe TRBD1 (7 bases). Between the trimmed V and J ends, which lost 4 bases and 4 bases, there was a span of 14 bases. There are 15 residues in the CDR3. Germline-derived CDR1 and CDR2 are KGHSH and LQKENI. The CDR3 sequence is CASSQTGDSYNEQFF. For the CDR3, the DNA is TGTGCCAGCTCACAAACAGGGGACTCTTACAATGAGCAGTTCTTC.

The J gene is TRBJ2-3, the V gene TRBV6-6; the D call may be TRBD1 or TRBD2 (6 bases each). V was shortened by 9 bases and J by 1 base, with 11 bases between the two germline ends. The CDR3 is made up of 13 amino acids. Per germline, CDR1 MNHNY and CDR2 SVGAGI (reference sequence). CDR3 region: CASEGGGTDTQYF. In DNA, the CDR3 is TGTGCCAGTGAGGGGGGCGGCACAGATACGCAGTATTTT.

This clone has more than one count but fewer than ten. The gene calls are TRBV7-8 and TRBJ2-5; D is tentatively TRBD1 or TRBD2 (5 bases each). The length of the CDR3 is 14 residues. V lost 2 bases and J lost 5, with 12 bases in between. The V gene's germline CDR1 is SGHVS and CDR2 FQNEAQ. CDR3 DNA sequence: TGTGCCAGCAGCTTAATCGAGGGGTTGGAGACCCAGTACTTC. The encoded protein is CASSLIEGLETQYF.

The rearrangement links TRBV19 to TRBJ2-2, with D unclear. CDR1 and CDR2 from the germline V gene are LNHDA and SQIVND (reference sequence). This CDR3 contains 12 residues. Deletions cut 5 bases from V and 6 bases from J, with 7 bases between. The CDR3 is CASSATSGELFF. The CDR3 DNA is TGTGCCAGTAGTGCAACCTCCGGGGAGCTGTTTTTT.

The chain employs TRBV19 and TRBJ1-2; a possible D gene is TRBD1 (5 bases). Trimming left V 3 bases short and J 4 bases short, with 15 bases between. CDR3 length: 15 amino acids. Germline V gives CDR1 LNHDA, CDR2 SQIVND (reference sequence). The CDR3 is CASSIGAGAIYGYTF. The CDR3, as DNA: TGTGCCAGTAGTATCGGGGCCGGGGCCATCTATGGCTACACCTTC.

The rearrangement links TRBV19 to TRBJ2-5; either TRBD1 or TRBD2 may fit D (5 bases each). Germline loops: CDR1 LNHDA, CDR2 SQIVND (reference sequence). The V end lost 1 base, the J end lost 2 bases, and 8 bases lay between the germline ends. This CDR3 has 14 amino acids. DNA for the CDR3: TGTGCCAGTAGTATAGGAGGGGATCAAGAGACCCAGTACTTC. Its translation is CASSIGGDQETQYF.

The chain is built from TRBV10-2 and TRBJ1-2; the D is unclear. Trimming removed 4 bases from V and 4 bases from J, with 4 bases in between. Germline V gives CDR1 WSHSY, CDR2 SAAADI. The CDR3 contains 11 residues. CDR3 sequence reads: CASSGSYGYTF. CDR3 DNA: TGCGCCAGCAGTGGCAGCTATGGCTACACCTTC.

The chain joins TRBV2 to TRBJ2-7; TRBD2 matches at 8 bases. Germline V gene data show CDR1 as SNHLY and CDR2 as FYNNEI. J lost 4 bases, V lost 5 bases, and 10 bases had no gene match. This CDR3 has 15 amino acids. DNA of the CDR3: TGTGCCAGCAGTCCCCCTGCGGGAGGCGTATACGAGCAGTACTTC. This codes for CASSPPAGGVYEQYF. The full variable domain, rest sourced from reference TRBV2 and TRBJ2-7, is EPEVTQTPSHQVTQMGQEVILRCVPISNHLYFYWYRQILGQKVEFLVSFYNNEISEKSEIFDDQFSVERPDGSNFTLKIRSTKLEDSAMYFCASSPPAGGVYEQYFGPGTRLTVT.

The rearrangement uses TRBV7-9 and TRBJ2-5, with TRBD2 as a possible D gene (5 bases). CDR3 length equals 13 residues. CDR1 and CDR2 (germline): SEHNR, FQNEAQ (reference sequence). V lost 0 bases and J 6 bases, leaving 8 bases between the germline ends. The CDR3 DNA follows: TGTGCCAGCAGCTTAGCAGGGAGTCAGACCCAGTACTTC. Encoded protein: CASSLAGSQTQYF.

A single count supports this clone. This chain connects TRBV5-8 to TRBJ1-5; perhaps TRBD1 as D (5 bases). The V end was cut by 4 bases, the J end by 0 bases, with 14 bases between. The germline gives CDR1 SGHTS, CDR2 YDEGEE. The CDR3 totals 16 residues. CDR3 sequence: CASSRDRLDSNQPQHF. The DNA of the CDR3 is TGTGCCAGCAGCCGGGACCGGTTGGATAGCAATCAGCCCCAGCATTTT.

The chain couples TRBV2 to TRBJ2-1; D gene unclear. Germline V gene sequence: CDR1 SNHLY, CDR2 FYNNEI. The CDR3 totals 14 residues. With 2 bases removed from V and 7 bases from J, the gap between germline ends came to 12 bases. CDR3 coding DNA: TGTGCCAGCAGTGAACCGCCGATCCGGAATGAGCAGTTCTTC. It codes for CASSEPPIRNEQFF.

The J gene is TRBJ1-1, the V gene TRBV7-2; no clear D gene. The CDR3 is 14 amino acids. V was trimmed by 1 base and J by 0 bases, leaving 6 bases between them. Germline CDR1 reads SGHTA; CDR2 reads FQGNSA. The DNA for the CDR3 is TGTGCCAGCAGCTTAGGCCATATGAACACTGAAGCTTTCTTT. Encoded protein: CASSLGHMNTEAFF.